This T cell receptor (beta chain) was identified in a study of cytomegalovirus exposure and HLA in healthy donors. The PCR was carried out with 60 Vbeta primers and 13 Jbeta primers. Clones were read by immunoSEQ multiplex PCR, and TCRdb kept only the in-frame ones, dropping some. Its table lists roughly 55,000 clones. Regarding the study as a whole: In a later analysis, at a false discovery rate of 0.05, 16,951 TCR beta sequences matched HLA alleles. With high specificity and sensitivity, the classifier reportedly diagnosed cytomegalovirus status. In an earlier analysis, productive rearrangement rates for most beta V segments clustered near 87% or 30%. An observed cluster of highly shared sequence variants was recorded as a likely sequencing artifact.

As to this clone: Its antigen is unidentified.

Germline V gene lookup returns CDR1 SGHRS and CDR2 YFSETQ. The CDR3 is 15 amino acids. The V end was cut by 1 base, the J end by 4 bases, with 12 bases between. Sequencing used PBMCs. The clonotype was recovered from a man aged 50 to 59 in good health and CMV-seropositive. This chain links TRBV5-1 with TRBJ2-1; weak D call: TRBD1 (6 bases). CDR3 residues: CASSLKTGQYNEQFF. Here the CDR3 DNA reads TGCGCCAGCAGCTTGAAAACAGGGCAATACAATGAGCAGTTCTTC. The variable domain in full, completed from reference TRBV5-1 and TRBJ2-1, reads KAGVTQTPRYLIKTRGQQVTLSCSPISGHRSVSWYQQTPGQGLQFLFEYFSETQRNKGNFPGRFSGRQFSNSRSEMNVSTLELGDSALYLCASSLKTGQYNEQFFGPGTRLTVL.